This T cell receptor (beta chain) originates from a study of T-cell memory formation after mild COVID-19. Study-wide points: Confirmation of SARS-CoV-2 specificity was lacking for second-wave clones peaking day 37.

One entry per CDR3 protein results from TCRdb running MiXCR on the 5' RACE reads. The table includes 350,000 to 500,000 distinct CDR3 sequences, less than 25% detected once. With 1 base clipped from V and 1 base from J, the junction kept 0 bases outside the gene matches. CDR3 length: 14 amino acids. Per germline, CDR1 MGHDK and CDR2 SYGVNS. This clonotype was seen a few times. The antigen is not known. The sample comprised PBMCs or a T cell subset sorted from them (not recorded which). The chain uses TRBV25-1 and TRBJ1-2, with 7 bases fitting TRBD1. This receptor was obtained from an adult woman who had mild COVID-19 (a few samples of this study predate the infection). Cell type and time point are not known. CDR3 in DNA: TGTGCCAGCAGTGAATGGGACAGTAACTATGGCTACACCTTC. Protein: CASSEWDSNYGYTF.